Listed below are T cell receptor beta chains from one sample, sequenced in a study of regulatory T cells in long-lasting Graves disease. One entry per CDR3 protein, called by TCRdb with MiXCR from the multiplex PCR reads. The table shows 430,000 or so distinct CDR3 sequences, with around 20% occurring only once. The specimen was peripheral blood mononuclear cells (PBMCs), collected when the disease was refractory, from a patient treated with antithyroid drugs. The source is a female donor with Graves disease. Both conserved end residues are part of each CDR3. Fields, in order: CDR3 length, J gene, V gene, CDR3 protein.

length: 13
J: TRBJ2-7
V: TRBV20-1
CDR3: CSASRQNTYEQYF

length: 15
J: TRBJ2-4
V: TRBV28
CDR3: CASSTGSGRRNIQYF

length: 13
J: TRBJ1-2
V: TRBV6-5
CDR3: CASSFLGNYGYTF

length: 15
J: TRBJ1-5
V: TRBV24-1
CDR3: CATRGGQYSNQPQHF

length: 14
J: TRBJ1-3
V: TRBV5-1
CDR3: CASSLEGNGNTIYF

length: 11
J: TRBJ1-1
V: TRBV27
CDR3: CASSLGSKAFF

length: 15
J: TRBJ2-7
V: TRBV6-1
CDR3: CASISVQGLAYEQYF

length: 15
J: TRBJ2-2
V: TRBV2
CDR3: CASSGSGTVTGELFF

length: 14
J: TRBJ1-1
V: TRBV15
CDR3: CATSSRQGGTEAFF

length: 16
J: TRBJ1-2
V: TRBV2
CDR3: CASSRNHRAGGYGYTF

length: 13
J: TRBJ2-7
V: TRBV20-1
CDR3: CSASPGGVYEQYF

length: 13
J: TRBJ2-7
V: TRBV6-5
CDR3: CASSFGQPYEQYF

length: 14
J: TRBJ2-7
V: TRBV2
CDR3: CASSALVSYYEQYF

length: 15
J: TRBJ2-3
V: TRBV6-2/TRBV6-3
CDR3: CASEGEGLITDTQYF

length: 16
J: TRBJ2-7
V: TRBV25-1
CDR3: CASSGEGGNRSYEQYF

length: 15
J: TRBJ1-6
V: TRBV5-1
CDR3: CANSLEGFGNSPLHF

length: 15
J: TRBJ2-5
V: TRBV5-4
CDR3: CASSLAGGGEETQYF

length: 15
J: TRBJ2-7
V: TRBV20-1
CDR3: CSALQGHARAYEQYF

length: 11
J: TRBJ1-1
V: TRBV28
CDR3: CASSFYTEAFF

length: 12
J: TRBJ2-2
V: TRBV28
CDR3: CASSFWTGELFF

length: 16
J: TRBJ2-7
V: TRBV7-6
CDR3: CASSPRLTGGHNEQYF

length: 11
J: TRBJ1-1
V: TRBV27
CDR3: CASSLIGGAFF

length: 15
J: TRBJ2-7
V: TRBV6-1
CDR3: CASRFRVQSSYEQYF

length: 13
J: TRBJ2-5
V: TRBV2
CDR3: CASSAEGRETQYF

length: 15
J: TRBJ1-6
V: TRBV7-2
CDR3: CASSLAGQVNSPLHF

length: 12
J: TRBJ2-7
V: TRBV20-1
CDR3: CSVRERDYEQYF

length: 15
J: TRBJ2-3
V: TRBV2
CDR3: CASAPRPLNTDTQYF

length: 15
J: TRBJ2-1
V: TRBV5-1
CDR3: CASSSTGTGIGEQFF

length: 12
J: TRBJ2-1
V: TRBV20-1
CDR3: CSARTVYNEQFF

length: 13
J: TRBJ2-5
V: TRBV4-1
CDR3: CASSQDGGRNQYF

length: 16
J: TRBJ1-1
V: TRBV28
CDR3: CASSLGQVGRRTEAFF

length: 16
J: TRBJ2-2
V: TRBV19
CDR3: CASSISGETGTGELFF

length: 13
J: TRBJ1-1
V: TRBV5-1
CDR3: CASSLGDRDEAFF

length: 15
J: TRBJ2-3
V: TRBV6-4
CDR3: CASSDSRGSDDTQYF

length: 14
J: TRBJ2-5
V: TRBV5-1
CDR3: CASSLVTNQETQYF

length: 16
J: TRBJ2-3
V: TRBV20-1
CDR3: CSAPRTSGTAGDTQYF

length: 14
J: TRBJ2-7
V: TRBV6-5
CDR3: CASSYSSNPWDQYF

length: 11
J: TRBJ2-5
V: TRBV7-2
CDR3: CASSLETAQYF

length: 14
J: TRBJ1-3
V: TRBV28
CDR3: CASSLRVVSGTIYF

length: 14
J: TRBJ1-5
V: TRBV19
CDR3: CASSINPRNQPQHF

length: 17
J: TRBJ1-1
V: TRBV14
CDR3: CASSQEGGPRLNTEAFF